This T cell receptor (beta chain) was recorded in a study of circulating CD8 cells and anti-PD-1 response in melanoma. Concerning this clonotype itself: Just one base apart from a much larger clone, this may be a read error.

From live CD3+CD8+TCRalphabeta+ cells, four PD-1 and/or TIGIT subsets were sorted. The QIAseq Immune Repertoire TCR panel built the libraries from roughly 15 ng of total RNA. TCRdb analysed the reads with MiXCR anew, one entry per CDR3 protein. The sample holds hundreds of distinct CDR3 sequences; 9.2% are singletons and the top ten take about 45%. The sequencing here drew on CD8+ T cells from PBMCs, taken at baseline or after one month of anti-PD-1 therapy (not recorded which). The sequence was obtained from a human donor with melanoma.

The CDR3 loop reads CAGERQEQYF. For the CDR3, the DNA is TGTGCCGGAGAGAGGCAGGAGCAGTACTTC. This sequence joins TRBV2 and TRBJ2-7, with D unclear. Germline V CDR1 and CDR2: SNHLY, FYNNEI. The CDR3 is 10 amino acids. V lost 11 bases to trimming and J lost 7 bases, with 12 bases between them.